The next 24 T cell receptor beta chains were all read from a single sample in a study of beta chain features in type 1 diabetes. General study results and limits: Among patients with Type 1 diabetes, TCRB CDR3s were moderately but significantly shorter in every one of the four CD4+ subsets.

Investigators reverse transcribed all isolated RNA, so they sequenced expressed TCRB transcripts. Using immunoSEQ multiplex PCR, the repertoire was profiled, and TCRdb retains in-frame clones only, with some absent. The sample records hundreds of thousands of clones, over 12% being singletons. Their antigen targets remain unknown. The source material was naive CD4+ T cells from blood. These receptors all come from a man aged 18 to 35 with type 1 diabetes.

The CDR3 loop reads CAWSFGQPRGNTIYF. CDR3 DNA sequence: TGTGCCTGGAGTTTTGGACAACCACGAGGAAACACCATATATTTT. The chain employs TRBV30 and TRBJ1-3; weak D call: TRBD1 (5 bases). Germline values: CDR1 GTSNPN, CDR2 SVGIG (reference sequence). The V end lost 2 bases, the J end lost 4 bases, and 15 bases lay between the germline ends. The CDR3 extends over 15 amino acids.

V usage is TRBV18 and J usage is TRBJ1-2, with D perhaps TRBD1 (5 bases). The CDR3 has 15 residues. The V gene's germline CDR1 is KGHSH and CDR2 LQKENI. Trimming shortened V by 1 base and J by 6 bases, and 15 bases separated the two germline ends. The CDR3 region has the DNA TGTGCCAGCTCACCACAGTGGGACTCCGGGGATGGCTACACCTTC. Translation: CASSPQWDSGDGYTF.

The chain combines TRBV6-5 with TRBJ1-2, with D possibly TRBD1 on 6 matching bases. The CDR3 runs 13 residues. V was pared by 8 bases and J by 4 bases, with 14 bases between. Per the germline V gene, CDR1 is MNHEY and CDR2 is SVGAGI. CDR3 DNA: TGTGCCAGCGTGGACAGTGGGACCTATGGCTACACCTTC. This gives the protein CASVDSGTYGYTF.

This clone was seen more than once but under ten times. The same CDR3 also results from other DNA sequences found in this sample. The gene calls are TRBV7-9 and TRBJ1-1; D is possibly TRBD1 (5 bases). This CDR3 has 14 residues. Germline V gene lookup returns CDR1 SEHNR and CDR2 FQNEAQ (reference sequence). Trimming removed 2 bases from V and 1 base from J, with 8 bases in between. CDR3 in amino acids: CASSLMGGNTEAFF. Written as DNA, the CDR3 is TGTGCCAGCAGCTTAATGGGGGGGAACACTGAAGCTTTCTTT.

This clone was counted a few times. The sample has other DNA sequences that encode this CDR3 too. The V and J genes are TRBV6-5 and TRBJ2-5; D gene ambiguous. CDR3 length equals 12 residues. CDR1 and CDR2 from the germline V gene are MNHEY and SVGAGI. Trimming removed 0 bases from V and 4 bases from J, with 3 bases in between. The CDR3 region has the DNA TGTGCCAGCAGTTACTCAGGAGAGACCCAGTACTTC. Its protein is CASSYSGETQYF.

The CDR3 loop reads CASSYSAFNQPQHF. Here the CDR3 DNA reads TGTGCCAGCAGTTACTCGGCCTTTAATCAGCCCCAGCATTTT. The V and J genes are TRBV6-5 and TRBJ1-5; D is uncertain. Per germline, CDR1 MNHEY and CDR2 SVGAGI. This CDR3 is built from 14 residues. The V end lost 0 bases, the J end lost 4 bases, and 7 bases lay between the germline ends.

The chain couples TRBV28 to TRBJ2-5; D tentatively reads TRBD1 or TRBD2 (7 bases each). This CDR3 is 15 amino acids long. The V gene lost 3 bases and the J gene lost 7 bases, with 18 bases spanning the gap. In germline, CDR1 is MDHEN, CDR2 SYDVKM. The CDR3 loop is CASSLSRGGRGTQYF. The CDR3 bases are TGTGCCAGCAGTTTGTCCAGGGGGGGTCGTGGGACCCAGTACTTC. Supplemented by reference TRBV28 and TRBJ2-5, the full variable domain reads DVKVTQSSRYLVKRTGEKVFLECVQDMDHENMFWYRQDPGLGLRLIYFSYDVKMKEKGDIPEGYSVSREKKERFSLILESASTNQTSMYLCASSLSRGGRGTQYFGPGTRLLVL.

The table lists this clone with a few counts. This chain joins TRBV5-1 and TRBJ2-3; 7 bases map to TRBD1. With 0 bases clipped from V and 4 bases from J, the junction kept 11 bases outside the gene matches. This CDR3 region has 17 residues. Germline CDR1 SGHRS, CDR2 YFSETQ. The CDR3, as DNA: TGCGCCAGCAGCTTGGAGTATTCGAGGGGGCAGGCAGATACGCAGTATTTT. This sequence encodes CASSLEYSRGQADTQYF.

The rearrangement joins TRBV4-3 to TRBJ2-3; D remains unclear. The CDR3 length is 13 residues. The germline CDR1 and CDR2 sequences are LGHNA and YSLEER. Trimming stripped 4 bases from V and 3 bases from J, with 8 bases between. The CDR3 region is CASSPLPTDTQYF. As DNA, the CDR3 is TGCGCCAGCAGCCCCCTCCCTACAGATACGCAGTATTTT.

The chain recombines TRBV6-5 with TRBJ2-7; D unclear. This CDR3 region has 15 residues. The germline gives CDR1 MNHEY, CDR2 SVGAGI. Trimming cost V 0 bases and J 2 bases, with 11 bases left between them. The CDR3 nucleotides are TGTGCCAGCAGTTACTCCCAGGCGAGTCCCTACGAGCAGTACTTC. This encodes CASSYSQASPYEQYF.

This clone was seen a single time. The chain couples TRBV30 to TRBJ1-6; D remains unclear. Trimming pared 2 bases from V and 6 bases from J, leaving 14 bases between. The germline V gene has CDR1 GTSNPN and CDR2 SVGIG (reference sequence). This CDR3 is 15 amino acids long. Written as DNA, the CDR3 is TGTGCCTGGAGTCCACCGACGGGGATTAATTCACCCCTCCACTTT. As protein: CAWSPPTGINSPLHF.

This rearrangement joins TRBV6-6 to TRBJ2-6; D gene unclear. The V gene's germline CDR1 is MNHNY and CDR2 SVGAGI (reference sequence). V lost 8 bases and J 0 bases, leaving 8 bases between the germline ends. This CDR3 has 14 amino acids. The CDR3 DNA reads TGTGCCAGCTCTCAACTCTCTGGGGCCAACGTCCTGACTTTC. Residues: CASSQLSGANVLTF.

The chain carries TRBV5-1 and TRBJ2-7, with D perhaps TRBD2 (6 bases). Trimming shortened V by 4 bases and J by 1 base, and 12 bases separated the two germline ends. This CDR3 is built from 14 residues. The V gene's germline CDR1 is SGHRS and CDR2 YFSETQ. Written as DNA, the CDR3 is TGCGCCAGCAGCCCCGTAGGGACTTCCTACGAGCAGTACTTC. Protein product: CASSPVGTSYEQYF. Combining the CDR3 with reference TRBV5-1 and TRBJ2-7 gives the whole variable domain KAGVTQTPRYLIKTRGQQVTLSCSPISGHRSVSWYQQTPGQGLQFLFEYFSETQRNKGNFPGRFSGRQFSNSRSEMNVSTLELGDSALYLCASSPVGTSYEQYFGPGTRLTVT.

This clone turned up a few times. The chain combines TRBV27 with TRBJ2-7; no reliable D call. Germline CDR1 MNHEY, CDR2 SMNVEV (reference sequence). V gave up 6 bases and J gave up 3 bases, with 15 bases separating them. This CDR3 comprises 14 residues. The CDR3 DNA is TGTGCCAGCAGCATTTCCGGGCCTTTCTACGAGCAGTACTTC. Protein: CASSISGPFYEQYF.

Notes on this clone: The junction departs from germline at one end; a sequencing error may be responsible. This chain connects TRBV5-4 to TRBJ2-5; D gene ambiguous. This CDR3 is 11 amino acids long. CDR1 SGHNT and CDR2 YYREEE come from the germline V gene (reference sequence). In nucleotides, the CDR3 is TGTGCCAGCAGCTCCGGATCAGACCTCGACTTC. This translates into CASSSGSDLDF.

The chain recombines TRBV28 with TRBJ1-4, with TRBD1 matching 7 bases. Germline V gene lookup returns CDR1 MDHEN and CDR2 SYDVKM. J was trimmed by 7 bases and V by 6 bases; bases with no gene match: 8. There are 14 residues in the CDR3. CDR3 coding DNA: TGTGCCAGCAGCCCCGGGACAGAGATTGAAAAACTGTTTTTT. It specifies CASSPGTEIEKLFF.

The gene calls are TRBV30 and TRBJ1-1; 9 nucleotides align to TRBD1. The V segment lost 4 bases and the J segment 0 bases; nucleotides outside the gene matches: 6. Germline V gene lookup returns CDR1 GTSNPN and CDR2 SVGIG (reference sequence). The CDR3 has 15 residues. For the CDR3, the DNA is TGTGCCTGGACCCTAGGGACAGGGTTGAACACTGAAGCTTTCTTT. Translation gives CAWTLGTGLNTEAFF.

This clone was found a few times. The chain employs TRBV30 and TRBJ2-7; a weak D match, TRBD2 (6 bases). The ends were cut back, 4 bases at V and 2 bases at J, with 12 bases in the middle. Germline assignment: CDR1 GTSNPN and CDR2 SVGIG (reference sequence). The CDR3 runs to 13 residues. CDR3 protein: CAWTVGGTYEQYF. The CDR3 DNA sequence: TGTGCCTGGACGGTCGGCGGGACCTACGAGCAGTACTTC.

This clone turned up a few times. The chain is built from TRBV6-5 and TRBJ2-7, with no clear D. V dropped 5 bases and J dropped 2 bases, with 13 bases sitting between them. Germline CDR1 is MNHEY and CDR2 is SVGAGI. This CDR3 is 14 amino acids long. The CDR3 DNA reads as TGTGCCAGCAGTCGCTCCAGGACGGCCTACGAGCAGTACTTC. Encoded protein: CASSRSRTAYEQYF.

The chain joins TRBV10-3 to TRBJ2-1; TRBD2 might be the D (6 bases). Germline loops: CDR1 ENHRY, CDR2 SYGVKD. Between the trimmed V and J ends, which lost 3 bases and 3 bases, there was a span of 9 bases. The CDR3 is made up of 14 amino acids. Here the CDR3 DNA reads TGTGCCATCAGTGAACGGGAGCTCTACAATGAGCAGTTCTTC. Protein product: CAISERELYNEQFF.

The chain has TRBV7-2 and TRBJ2-1; 10 nucleotides line up with TRBD2. Germline V lookup: CDR1 SGHTA, CDR2 FQGNSA. With V trimmed by 4 bases and J by 4 bases, 4 bases remained unmatched. The CDR3 is 15 amino acids. As DNA, the CDR3 is TGTGCCAGCAGCTGGCTAGCGGGGGAATACAATGAGCAGTTCTTC. Translated: CASSWLAGEYNEQFF.

The chain combines TRBV7-2 with TRBJ2-7; 7 nucleotides agree with TRBD2. Germline V CDR1 and CDR2: SGHTA, FQGNSA. The CDR3 sequence is 16 residues long. V was pared by 7 bases and J by 1 base, with 13 bases of the junction left unmatched. The CDR3 DNA reads TGTGCCAGCACCTTGGGGGGGTCCCATTTATCCTACGAGCAGTACTTC. As protein: CASTLGGSHLSYEQYF.

V gene TRBV30 combines with J gene TRBJ2-5; a possible D gene is TRBD1 (7 bases). Germline CDR1 GTSNPN, CDR2 SVGIG (reference sequence). The ends were cut back, 1 base at V and 5 bases at J, with 17 bases in the middle. The CDR3 sequence is 15 residues long. The CDR3 loop reads CAWSADRDGGETQYF. The CDR3 nucleotides read TGTGCCTGGAGTGCTGACAGGGATGGAGGGGAGACCCAGTACTTC.

The chain joins TRBV2 to TRBJ1-5; 7 nucleotides agree with TRBD1. The CDR3 is made up of 14 amino acids. After removal of 5 bases from V and 5 bases from J, the junction contained 6 bases not matched to a gene. Germline lookup yields CDR1 SNHLY and CDR2 FYNNEI. The CDR3: CASSSNRGDQPQHF. CDR3 DNA: TGTGCCAGCAGTTCCAACAGGGGAGATCAGCCCCAGCATTTT.